The TCR beta chain under discussion was sequenced for a study of OX40 agonist ivuxolimab in advanced cancers. CDR1 SGHRS and CDR2 YFSETQ come from the germline V gene. The length of the CDR3 is 17 residues. Between the trimmed V and J ends, which lost 5 bases and 0 bases, there was a span of 19 bases. If patients had autoimmune disease history or systemic immunosuppression, they were excluded. Clones were read by immunoSEQ multiplex PCR, and TCRdb kept only the in-frame ones, dropping some. The sample gives roughly 90,000 clones, about nine tenths of which show up once; 0.71% is in the top ten. This sequence originates from an adult with an advanced solid tumor such as melanoma, head and neck, liver or kidney cancer. Sequencing used CD4+ or CD8+ T cells sorted from blood, obtained in a trial of the OX40 agonist ivuxolimab. The chain is built from TRBV5-1 and TRBJ2-3; D perhaps matches TRBD1 (6 bases). This chain's CDR3 is CASRGRPGASSTDTQYF. The CDR3 bases are TGCGCCAGCAGAGGGCGTCCAGGGGCCTCTAGCACAGATACGCAGTATTTT.